This TCR beta chain was captured by sequencing in a study of metastatic and nonmetastatic thyroid tumors. The overall study: From malignant and benign thyroid patients, repertoires in blood and in tumor or nodule tissue were compared.

The CDR3 has 14 residues. Germline assignment: CDR1 MDHEN and CDR2 SYDVKM. V lost 3 bases and J 4 bases, leaving 12 bases between the germline ends. Every patient underwent thyroid surgery untreated. This clone was detected only a few times. TCRdb re-analyzed the PCR reads using MiXCR. The repertoire includes 29,000 or so clones, 4% of them detected once, and around 20% sits in the top ten. The origin of this receptor is a female donor with papillary thyroid cancer or a benign thyroid nodule (not recorded which). Some clones in this sample may be carry-over from other donors' samples. The V call is TRBV28, the J call TRBJ1-2; D unresolved. What was sequenced was blood. CDR3 region: CASSFGRRSYGYTF. CDR3 nucleotides: TGTGCCAGCAGTTTCGGGAGGAGGAGCTATGGCTACACCTTC.